The T cell receptor beta chain under discussion was sequenced for a study of cytotoxic CD8 clonotypes in ibrutinib-treated CLL. Germline-derived CDR1 and CDR2 are SNHLY and FYNNEI. There are 13 residues in the CDR3. Trimming took off 5 bases at V and 7 bases at J, with 14 bases between the two ends. The table came from immunoSEQ multiplex PCR; TCRdb's copy has only in-frame clones and leaves some out. Of roughly 130,000 clones in the sample, over 60% were seen once. The V and J genes are TRBV2 and TRBJ2-5; D not resolved. The sample was PBMCs, taken after 12 months of ibrutinib treatment. The receptor comes from a human donor with chronic lymphocytic leukemia. CDR3 in amino acids: CASSLIAEGTQYF. DNA of the CDR3: TGTGCCAGCAGTTTGATCGCGGAAGGGACCCAGTACTTC.